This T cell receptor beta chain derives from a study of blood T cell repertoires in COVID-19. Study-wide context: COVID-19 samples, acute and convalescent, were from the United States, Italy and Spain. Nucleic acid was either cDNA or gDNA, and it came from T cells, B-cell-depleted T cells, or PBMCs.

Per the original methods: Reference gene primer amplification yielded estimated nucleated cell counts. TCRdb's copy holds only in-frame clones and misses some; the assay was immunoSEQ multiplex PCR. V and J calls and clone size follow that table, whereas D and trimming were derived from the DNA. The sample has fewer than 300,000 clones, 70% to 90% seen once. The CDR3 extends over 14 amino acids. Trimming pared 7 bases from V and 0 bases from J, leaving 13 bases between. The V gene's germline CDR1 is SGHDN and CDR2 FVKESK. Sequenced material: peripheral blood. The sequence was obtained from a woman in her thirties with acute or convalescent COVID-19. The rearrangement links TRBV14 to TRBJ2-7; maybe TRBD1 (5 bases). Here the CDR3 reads CASNRQGVSYEQYF. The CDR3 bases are TGTGCCAGCAACCGCCAGGGCGTCTCCTACGAGCAGTACTTC.